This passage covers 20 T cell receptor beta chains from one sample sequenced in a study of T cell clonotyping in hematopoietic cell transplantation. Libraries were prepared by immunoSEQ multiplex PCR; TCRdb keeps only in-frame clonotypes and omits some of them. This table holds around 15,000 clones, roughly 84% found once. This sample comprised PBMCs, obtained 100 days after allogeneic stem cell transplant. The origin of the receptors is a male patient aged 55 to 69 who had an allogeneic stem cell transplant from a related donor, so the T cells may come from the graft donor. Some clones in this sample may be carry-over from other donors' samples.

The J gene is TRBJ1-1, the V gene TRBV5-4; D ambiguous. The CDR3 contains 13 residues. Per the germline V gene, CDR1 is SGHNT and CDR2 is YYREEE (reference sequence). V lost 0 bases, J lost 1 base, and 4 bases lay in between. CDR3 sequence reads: CASSLDRNTEAFF. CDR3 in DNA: TGTGCCAGCAGCTTGGACCGGAACACTGAAGCTTTCTTT.

The DNA of the CDR3 is TGTGCCAGCAGCTTGGGGGCAGAATATGATGGCTACACCTTC. Protein product: CASSLGAEYDGYTF. The V and J genes are TRBV5-6 and TRBJ1-2, with D unresolved. The germline CDR1 and CDR2 sequences are SGHDT and YYEEEE. Between the trimmed V and J ends, which lost 0 bases and 6 bases, there was a span of 12 bases. This CDR3 contains 14 residues.

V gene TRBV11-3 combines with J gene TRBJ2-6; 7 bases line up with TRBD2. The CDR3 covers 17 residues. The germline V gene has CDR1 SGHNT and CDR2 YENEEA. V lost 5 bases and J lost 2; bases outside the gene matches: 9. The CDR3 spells CASSRVAGEAGANVLTF. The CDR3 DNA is TGTGCCAGCAGCCGAGTTGCGGGAGAGGCTGGGGCCAACGTCCTGACTTTC.

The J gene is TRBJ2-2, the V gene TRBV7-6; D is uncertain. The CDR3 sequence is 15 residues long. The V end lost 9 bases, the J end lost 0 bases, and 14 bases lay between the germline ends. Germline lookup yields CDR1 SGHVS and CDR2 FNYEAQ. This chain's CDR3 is CASRRETANTGELFF. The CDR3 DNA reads TGTGCCAGTAGAAGGGAAACCGCGAACACCGGGGAGCTGTTTTTT.

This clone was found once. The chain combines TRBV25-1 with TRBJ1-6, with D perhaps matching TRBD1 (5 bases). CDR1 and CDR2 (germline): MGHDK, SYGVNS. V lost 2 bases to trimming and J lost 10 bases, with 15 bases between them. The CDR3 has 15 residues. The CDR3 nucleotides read TGTGCCAGCAGTGAAGGTGGGCAGGGTAGATCACCCCTCCACTTT. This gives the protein CASSEGGQGRSPLHF. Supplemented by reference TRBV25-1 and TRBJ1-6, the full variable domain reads EADIYQTPRYLVIGTGKKITLECSQTMGHDKMYWYQQDPGMELHLIHYSYGVNSTEKGDLSSESTVSRIRTEHFPLTLESARPSHTSQYLCASSEGGQGRSPLHFGNGTRLTVT.

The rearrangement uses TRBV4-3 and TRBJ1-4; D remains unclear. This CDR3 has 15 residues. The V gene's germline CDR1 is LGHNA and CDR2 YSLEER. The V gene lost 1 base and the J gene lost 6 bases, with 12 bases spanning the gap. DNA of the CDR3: TGCGCCAGCAGCCAAGGTGTCAGTACGGATGAAAAACTGTTTTTT. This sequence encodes CASSQGVSTDEKLFF.

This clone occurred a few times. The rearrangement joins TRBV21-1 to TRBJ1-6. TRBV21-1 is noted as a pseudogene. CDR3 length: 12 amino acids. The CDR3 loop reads CASKVISSPLHF. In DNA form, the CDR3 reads TGTGCCAGCAAGGTGATTAGTTCACCCCTCCACTTT.

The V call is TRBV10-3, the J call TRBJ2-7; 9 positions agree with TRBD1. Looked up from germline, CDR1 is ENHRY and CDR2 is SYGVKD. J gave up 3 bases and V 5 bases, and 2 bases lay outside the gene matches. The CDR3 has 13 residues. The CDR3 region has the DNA TGTGCCATCAGTTTGGACAGGGGCTACGAGCAGTACTTC. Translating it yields CAISLDRGYEQYF.

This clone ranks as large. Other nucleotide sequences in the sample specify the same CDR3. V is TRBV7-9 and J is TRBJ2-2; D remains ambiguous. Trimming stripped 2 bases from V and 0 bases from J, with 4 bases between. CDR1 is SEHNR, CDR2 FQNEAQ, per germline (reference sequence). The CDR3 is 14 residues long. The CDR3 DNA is TGTGCCAGCAGCTTAAACCCGAACACCGGGGAGCTGTTTTTT. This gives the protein CASSLNPNTGELFF.

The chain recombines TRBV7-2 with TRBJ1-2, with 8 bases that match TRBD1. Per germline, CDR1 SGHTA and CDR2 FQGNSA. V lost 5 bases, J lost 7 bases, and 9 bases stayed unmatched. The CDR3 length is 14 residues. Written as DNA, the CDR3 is TGTGCCAGCAGCCGACAGGGGTCGATCTCTGGCTACACCTTC. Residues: CASSRQGSISGYTF.

The CDR3 protein is CASSSREGQGAYEQYF. The CDR3 DNA reads TGTGCCAGCAGCTCAAGGGAGGGACAGGGTGCCTACGAGCAGTACTTC. The chain joins TRBV7-9 to TRBJ2-7; 9 bases fit TRBD1. CDR1 SEHNR and CDR2 FQNEAQ come from the germline V gene (reference sequence). The V segment lost 4 bases and the J segment 2 bases; nucleotides outside the gene matches: 9. CDR3 length equals 16 residues.

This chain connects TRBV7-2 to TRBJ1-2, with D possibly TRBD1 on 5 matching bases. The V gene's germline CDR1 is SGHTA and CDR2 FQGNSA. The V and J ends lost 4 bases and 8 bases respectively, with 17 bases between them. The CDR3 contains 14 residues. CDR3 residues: CASSSLDGAVGYTF. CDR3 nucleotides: TGTGCCAGCAGCTCACTCGACGGGGCGGTGGGCTACACCTTC.

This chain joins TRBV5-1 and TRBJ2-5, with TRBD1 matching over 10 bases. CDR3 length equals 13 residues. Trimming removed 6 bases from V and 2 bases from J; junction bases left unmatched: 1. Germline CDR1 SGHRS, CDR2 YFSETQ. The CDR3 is CASTGQGQETQYF. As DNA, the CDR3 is TGCGCCAGCACGGGACAGGGGCAAGAGACCCAGTACTTC.

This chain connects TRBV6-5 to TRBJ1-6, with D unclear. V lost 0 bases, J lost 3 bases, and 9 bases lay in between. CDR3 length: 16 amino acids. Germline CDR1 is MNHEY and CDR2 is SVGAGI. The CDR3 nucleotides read TGTGCCAGCAGTTACTCGGGCCCGGGCTATAATTCACCCCTCCACTTT. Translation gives CASSYSGPGYNSPLHF.

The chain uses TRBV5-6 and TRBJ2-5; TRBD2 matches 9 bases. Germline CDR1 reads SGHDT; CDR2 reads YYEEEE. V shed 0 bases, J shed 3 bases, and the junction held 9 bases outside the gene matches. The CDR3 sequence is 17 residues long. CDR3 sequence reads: CASSLALGGGGKETQYF. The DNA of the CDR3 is TGTGCCAGCAGCTTGGCCCTCGGCGGGGGGGGAAAAGAGACCCAGTACTTC. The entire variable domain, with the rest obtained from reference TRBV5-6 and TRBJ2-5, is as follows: DAGVTQSPTHLIKTRGQQVTLRCSPKSGHDTVSWYQQALGQGPQFIFQYYEEEERQRGNFPDRFSGHQFPNYSSELNVNALLLGDSALYLCASSLALGGGGKETQYFGPGTRLLVL.

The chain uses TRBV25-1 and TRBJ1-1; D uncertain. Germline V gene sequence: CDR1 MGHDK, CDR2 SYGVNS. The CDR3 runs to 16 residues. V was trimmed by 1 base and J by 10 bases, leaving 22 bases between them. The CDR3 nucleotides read TGTGCCAGCAGTGAATCCGGGGTTTCCCCTCAGAAGGGAGCTTTCTTT. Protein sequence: CASSESGVSPQKGAFF.

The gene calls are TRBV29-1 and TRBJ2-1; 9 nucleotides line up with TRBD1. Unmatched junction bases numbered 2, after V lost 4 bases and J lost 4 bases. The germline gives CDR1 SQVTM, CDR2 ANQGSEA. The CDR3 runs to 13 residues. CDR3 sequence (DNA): TGCAGCGTTGGGGGACAGGGATACAATGAGCAGTTCTTC. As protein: CSVGGQGYNEQFF.

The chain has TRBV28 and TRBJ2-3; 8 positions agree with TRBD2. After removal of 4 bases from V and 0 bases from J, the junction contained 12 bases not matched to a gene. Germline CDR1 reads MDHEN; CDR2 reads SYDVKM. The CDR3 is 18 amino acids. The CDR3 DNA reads TGTGCCAGCAGTTACGGCGGGGGGAAATATACTAGCACAGATACGCAGTATTTT. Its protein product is CASSYGGGKYTSTDTQYF.

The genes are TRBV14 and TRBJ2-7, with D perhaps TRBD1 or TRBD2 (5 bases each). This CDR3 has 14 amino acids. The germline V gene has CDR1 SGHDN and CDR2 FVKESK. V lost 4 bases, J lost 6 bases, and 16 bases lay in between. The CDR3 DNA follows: TGTGCCAGCAGCCTCCTCCTCTCCGGGACCGAGCAGTACTTC. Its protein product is CASSLLLSGTEQYF.

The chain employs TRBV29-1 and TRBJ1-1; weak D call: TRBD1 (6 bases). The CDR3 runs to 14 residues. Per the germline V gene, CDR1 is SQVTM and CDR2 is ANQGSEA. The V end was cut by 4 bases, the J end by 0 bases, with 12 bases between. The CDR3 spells CSVGKGGMNTEAFF. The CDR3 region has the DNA TGCAGCGTTGGGAAGGGGGGCATGAACACTGAAGCTTTCTTT. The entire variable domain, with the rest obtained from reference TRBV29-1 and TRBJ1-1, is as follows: SAVISQKPSRDICQRGTSLTIQCQVDSQVTMMFWYRQQPGQSLTLIATANQGSEATYESGFVIDKFPISRPNLTFSTLTVSNMSPEDSSIYLCSVGKGGMNTEAFFGQGTRLTVV.